This T cell receptor (beta chain) was profiled in a study of OX40 agonist ivuxolimab in advanced cancers. For the study at large: From 23 to 79 years was the age range, with a mean of about 56 years, and around 80% were male.

Patients with autoimmune history or systemic immunosuppression were excluded. The CDR3 extends over 14 amino acids. J lost 3 bases, V lost 0 bases, and 1 base had no gene match. The V gene's germline CDR1 is WNHNN and CDR2 SYGVQD (reference sequence). Worth noting for this clone: The antigen remains undetermined.

Overall study findings and caveats: CD4+ T cells averaged fewer expanded clones than CD8+ T cells.

Here immunoSEQ multiplex PCR was the method, and the copy in TCRdb shows in-frame clones only, minus some. Here the sample spans tens of thousands of clones, 65% to 85% being singletons. V and J are TRBV10-1 and TRBJ2-7; 8 bases are a match to TRBD2. The sample was CD4+ or CD8+ T cells sorted from blood, taken in a trial of the OX40 agonist ivuxolimab. The sequence came from an adult with an advanced solid tumor such as melanoma, head and neck, liver or kidney cancer. In nucleotides, the CDR3 is TGCGCCAGCAGTGAGTCCAGCGGGAGCTACGAGCAGTACTTC. It is translated as CASSESSGSYEQYF.